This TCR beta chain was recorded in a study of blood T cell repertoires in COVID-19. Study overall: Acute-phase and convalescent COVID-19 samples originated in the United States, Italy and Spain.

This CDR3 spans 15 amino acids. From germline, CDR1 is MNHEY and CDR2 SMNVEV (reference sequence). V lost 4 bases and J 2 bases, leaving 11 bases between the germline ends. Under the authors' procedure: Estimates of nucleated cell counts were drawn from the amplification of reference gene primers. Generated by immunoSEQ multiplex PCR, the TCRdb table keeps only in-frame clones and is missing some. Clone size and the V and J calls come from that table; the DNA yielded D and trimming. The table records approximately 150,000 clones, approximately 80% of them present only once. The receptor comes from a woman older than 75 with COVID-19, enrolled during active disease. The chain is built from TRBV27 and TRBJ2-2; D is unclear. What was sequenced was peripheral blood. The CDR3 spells CASSYRLLNTGELFF. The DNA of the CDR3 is TGTGCCAGCAGTTATCGACTGCTAAACACCGGGGAGCTGTTTTTT.